The next 22 T cell receptor beta chains were all read from a single sample in a study of blood T cell repertoires in COVID-19 (dated by TCRdb to the early 2020s). The method behind the library was the immunoSEQ multiplex PCR assay. The table was pulled from immuneACCESS by TCRdb, which kept in-frame rearrangements only. Such tables lose some clones; where checked, under half of the loss comes from unresolved V genes, and the rest has no known cause. Within this sample are more than 20,000 clones, with nearly 90% of them counted one time only. Approximately 10% of the sample rests with the top ten. Sequencing input: peripheral blood. These TCRs come from a man between 70 and 80 years old with acute or convalescent COVID-19.

The chain has TRBV4-3 and TRBJ1-2; D is possibly TRBD1 (6 bases). V lost 1 base and J 8 bases, leaving 14 bases between the germline ends. Germline CDR1 and CDR2: LGHNA and YSLEER. The CDR3 spans 14 residues. The CDR3 spells CASSQVSVRGGYTF. Here the CDR3 DNA reads TGCGCCAGCAGCCAAGTTTCTGTCAGGGGAGGCTACACCTTC.

The chain uses TRBV5-1 and TRBJ2-5; 9 nucleotides agree with TRBD2. Trimming cost V 4 bases and J 2 bases; bases outside gene matches: 9. Germline values: CDR1 SGHRS, CDR2 YFSETQ. This CDR3 contains 16 residues. In DNA, the CDR3 is TGCGCCAGCAGCAGGGACCCTAGCGGGGCTCAAGAGACCCAGTACTTC. It codes for CASSRDPSGAQETQYF.

The chain is built from TRBV5-6 and TRBJ1-2; D remains ambiguous. Germline CDR1 and CDR2: SGHDT and YYEEEE. V lost 2 bases, J lost 2 bases, and 7 bases lay in between. The CDR3 runs 13 residues. CDR3: CASSFGVNYGYTF. The CDR3 coding sequence is TGTGCCAGCAGCTTCGGGGTCAACTATGGCTACACCTTC.

This clone appeared a few times. The chain uses TRBV2 and TRBJ1-1; perhaps TRBD1 as D (5 bases). Germline assignment: CDR1 SNHLY and CDR2 FYNNEI. Trimming cost V 4 bases and J 5 bases, with 14 bases left between them. CDR3 length: 14 amino acids. The CDR3 nucleotides are TGTGCCAGCAGTGCTGGTGGGGCGCATACTGAAGCTTTCTTT. It codes for CASSAGGAHTEAFF.

The genes are TRBV23-1 and TRBJ1-2, with no clear D. TRBV23-1 is an open reading frame, and its role is uncertain. CDR3 size: 15 residues. The V end was cut by 2 bases, the J end by 2 bases, with 12 bases between. CDR3 sequence reads: CASSQIPRPNYGYTF. CDR3 DNA sequence: TGCGCCAGCAGTCAAATCCCCAGGCCAAACTATGGCTACACCTTC.

This sequence joins TRBV25-1 and TRBJ2-5, with D possibly matching TRBD2 (5 bases). V lost 3 bases and J 1 base, leaving 12 bases between the germline ends. The CDR3 extends over 15 amino acids. Germline values: CDR1 MGHDK, CDR2 SYGVNS. The CDR3: CASSDPGVAQETQYF. CDR3 nucleotides: TGTGCCAGCAGTGACCCCGGGGTAGCCCAAGAGACCCAGTACTTC.

The CDR3 loop reads CASSFTGNDYEQYF. The CDR3 DNA is TGCGCCAGCAGCTTCACCGGGAACGACTACGAGCAGTACTTC. This chain joins TRBV5-1 and TRBJ2-7; weak D call: TRBD2 (5 bases). The V gene's germline CDR1 is SGHRS and CDR2 YFSETQ. V was clipped by 2 bases and J by 3 bases, with 12 bases between them. The CDR3 is 14 amino acids.

The chain recombines TRBV5-6 with TRBJ2-3, with 7 bases identical to TRBD2. V lost 0 bases, J lost 6 bases, and 1 base stayed unmatched. The CDR3 consists of 13 residues. Germline CDR1 and CDR2: SGHDT and YYEEEE. Here the CDR3 reads CASSLGEGDTQYF. CDR3 in DNA: TGTGCCAGCAGCTTGGGGGAGGGGGATACGCAGTATTTT. Using reference TRBV5-6 and TRBJ2-3 for the parts outside the CDR3, the full variable domain is DAGVTQSPTHLIKTRGQQVTLRCSPKSGHDTVSWYQQALGQGPQFIFQYYEEEERQRGNFPDRFSGHQFPNYSSELNVNALLLGDSALYLCASSLGEGDTQYFGPGTRLTVL.

The V and J genes are TRBV5-1 and TRBJ1-5; D remains ambiguous. With 4 bases removed from V and 6 bases from J, the gap between germline ends came to 8 bases. The CDR3 runs to 12 residues. In germline, CDR1 is SGHRS, CDR2 YFSETQ. The CDR3 DNA sequence: TGCGCCAGCAGCAGGAGACTTCAGCCCCAGCATTTT. Protein sequence: CASSRRLQPQHF. The full variable domain, completed using reference TRBV5-1 and TRBJ1-5, is KAGVTQTPRYLIKTRGQQVTLSCSPISGHRSVSWYQQTPGQGLQFLFEYFSETQRNKGNFPGRFSGRQFSNSRSEMNVSTLELGDSALYLCASSRRLQPQHFGDGTRLSIL.

The chain couples TRBV7-2 to TRBJ2-5, with D hard to call. Germline CDR1 and CDR2: SGHTA and FQGNSA. Trimming pared 0 bases from V and 4 bases from J, leaving 12 bases between. The CDR3 totals 15 residues. In DNA form, the CDR3 reads TGTGCCAGCAGCTTAGCGCCGGGTTCAGCAGAGACCCAGTACTTC. Protein: CASSLAPGSAETQYF.

The chain employs TRBV29-1 and TRBJ2-2; TRBD2 might be the D (7 bases). Germline values: CDR1 SQVTM, CDR2 ANQGSEA. The CDR3 has 13 amino acids. Trimming pared 6 bases from V and 6 bases from J, leaving 14 bases between. CDR3 nucleotide sequence: TGCAGCGTGGATTCGGGGGGCGCCGGGGAGCTGTTTTTT. It yields the protein CSVDSGGAGELFF.

The chain links TRBV18 to TRBJ2-3; TRBD2 might be the D (6 bases). The length of the CDR3 is 16 residues. Germline V lookup: CDR1 KGHSH, CDR2 LQKENI. V lost 3 bases and J lost 5, with 18 bases in between. CDR3 coding DNA: TGTGCCAGCTCACCCTTCGGAGCGGGTCAAGAAGATACGCAGTATTTT. It encodes CASSPFGAGQEDTQYF.

Notes on this clone: This sample includes further DNA sequences coding for the same CDR3. The chain employs TRBV18 and TRBJ2-3; 11 nucleotides align to TRBD2. This CDR3 has 16 amino acids. V gave up 4 bases and J gave up 2 bases; unmatched junction bases: 5. The V gene's germline CDR1 is KGHSH and CDR2 LQKENI. The CDR3, as DNA: TGTGCCAGCTCACTTGGGACTAGCGGACACACAGATACGCAGTATTTT. Its protein is CASSLGTSGHTDTQYF.

This sequence joins TRBV15 and TRBJ1-6, with D possibly matching TRBD1 (6 bases). The CDR3 contains 18 residues. V was shortened by 0 bases and J by 4 bases, with 16 bases between the two germline ends. Per germline, CDR1 LNHNV and CDR2 YYDKDF (reference sequence). The CDR3 nucleotides read TGTGCCACCAGCAGAGATCCGCCCACAGGGTCTTATAATTCACCCCTCCACTTT. As protein: CATSRDPPTGSYNSPLHF.

The rearrangement uses TRBV27 and TRBJ2-5; 11 nucleotides align to TRBD2. This CDR3 has 18 amino acids. The V and J ends lost 6 bases and 3 bases, in that order; junction bases with no gene match: 15. Germline V gene lookup returns CDR1 MNHEY and CDR2 SMNVEV (reference sequence). The CDR3 DNA sequence: TGTGCCAGCAGCTCCATTGTGGGTAGCGGGAGGGTTAAAGAGACCCAGTACTTC. Translating it yields CASSSIVGSGRVKETQYF.

This clone has just one count. V is TRBV11-2 and J is TRBJ2-2, with D maybe TRBD1 (6 bases). Looked up from germline, CDR1 is SGHAT and CDR2 is FQNNGV. CDR3 length equals 17 residues. Deletions cut 0 bases from V and 2 bases from J, with 13 bases between. This CDR3 reads CASSLDRGRGNTGELFF. The CDR3 nucleotides read TGTGCCAGCAGCTTAGATCGGGGCAGGGGTAACACCGGGGAGCTGTTTTTT.

This rearrangement joins TRBV28 to TRBJ2-7; TRBD2 matches at 8 bases. V lost 4 bases and J lost 2; bases outside the gene matches: 4. This CDR3 region has 14 residues. Germline V gene sequence: CDR1 MDHEN, CDR2 SYDVKM. CDR3 protein: CASSSPAGAYEQYF. CDR3 nucleotides: TGTGCCAGCAGTTCACCAGCGGGAGCCTACGAGCAGTACTTC. The full variable domain, completed using reference TRBV28 and TRBJ2-7, is DVKVTQSSRYLVKRTGEKVFLECVQDMDHENMFWYRQDPGLGLRLIYFSYDVKMKEKGDIPEGYSVSREKKERFSLILESASTNQTSMYLCASSSPAGAYEQYFGPGTRLTVT.

The rearrangement joins TRBV6-1 to TRBJ1-2; D ambiguous. Trimming left V 0 bases short and J 0 bases short, with 8 bases between. The CDR3 is made up of 15 amino acids. Germline lookup yields CDR1 MNHNS and CDR2 SASEGT. The CDR3: CASSEAGRPNYGYTF. The CDR3 nucleotides are TGTGCCAGCAGTGAAGCAGGCAGGCCTAACTATGGCTACACCTTC.

This clone was observed a single time. The chain is built from TRBV5-1 and TRBJ1-1; 7 bases map to TRBD1. Per germline, CDR1 SGHRS and CDR2 YFSETQ. The CDR3 length is 15 residues. The V gene end was trimmed by 2 bases and the J gene end by 6 bases; junction bases not matched to a gene: 10. The CDR3 loop is CASSLDPGGQAEAFF. The DNA of the CDR3 is TGCGCCAGCAGCTTAGATCCAGGGGGTCAGGCTGAAGCTTTCTTT.

The chain couples TRBV4-3 to TRBJ1-5; D is undetermined. Trimming stripped 0 bases from V and 0 bases from J, with 9 bases between. Germline V gene data show CDR1 as LGHNA and CDR2 as YSLEER. The CDR3 is 16 amino acids. CDR3 nucleotides: TGCGCCAGCAGCCAAGATCTGAGGTATAGCAATCAGCCCCAGCATTTT. Its translation is CASSQDLRYSNQPQHF.

The V gene is TRBV6-4, the J gene TRBJ1-1, with D hard to call. The V end was cut by 3 bases, the J end by 4 bases, with 9 bases between. In germline, CDR1 is MRHNA, CDR2 SNTAGT. CDR3 length: 13 residues. CDR3 loop: CASSEGRGTEAFF. The CDR3 DNA reads TGTGCCAGCAGTGAGGGTCGGGGCACTGAAGCTTTCTTT.

This clone appeared a single time. The chain links TRBV3-1 (or the pseudogene TRBV3-2) to TRBJ1-2, with no clear D. The germline CDR1 and CDR2 sequences are LGHDT and YNNKEL (reference sequence). This CDR3 has 13 residues. V was cut by 0 bases and J by 6 bases, with 8 bases left in between. The chain's CDR3 is CASSQDPGDGYTF. The CDR3 nucleotides are TGTGCCAGCAGCCAAGATCCCGGAGATGGCTACACCTTC.